The 28 T cell receptor beta chains below come from one sample, sequenced in a study of identical twins. TCRdb used MiXCR to reprocess the 5' RACE reads, holding one entry per CDR3 protein. The table has approximately 1.8 million distinct CDR3 sequences, 32% seen once; the top ten hold 0.25% to 0.3%. The sample taken for sequencing was cord blood. Source of these receptors: a newborn girl in good health.

The J gene is TRBJ1-6, the V gene TRBV20-1, with a possible D match to TRBD1 (5 bases). V was trimmed by 3 bases and J by 2 bases, leaving 14 bases between them. Germline loops: CDR1 DFQATT, CDR2 SNEGSKA (reference sequence). CDR3 length: 16 residues. Here the CDR3 reads CSARFYRSPYNSPLHF. DNA of the CDR3: TGCAGTGCTAGGTTTTACAGGAGTCCCTATAATTCACCCCTCCACTTT.

The genes are TRBV29-1 and TRBJ2-4; 14 bases map to TRBD2. From germline, CDR1 is SQVTM and CDR2 ANQGSEA. This CDR3 has 12 residues. After removal of 7 bases from V and 8 bases from J, the junction contained 1 base not matched to a gene. The CDR3 sequence: CSGGLAGDIQYF. CDR3 DNA sequence: TGCAGCGGGGGACTAGCGGGGGACATTCAGTACTTC.

The chain employs TRBV6-6 and TRBJ2-5; D perhaps matches TRBD2 (6 bases). This CDR3 contains 16 residues. With 2 bases removed from V and 0 bases from J, the gap between germline ends came to 13 bases. The V gene's germline CDR1 is MNHNY and CDR2 SVGAGI (reference sequence). The CDR3: CASSYGGARYQETQYF. The DNA of the CDR3 is TGTGCCAGCAGTTACGGCGGGGCCCGGTACCAAGAGACCCAGTACTTC.

The chain has TRBV7-2 and TRBJ2-1; 13 bases map to TRBD2. Trimming cost V 0 bases and J 0 bases; bases outside gene matches: 5. CDR1 and CDR2 (germline): SGHTA, FQGNSA. The CDR3 runs to 19 residues. CDR3 in DNA: TGTGCCAGCAGCTTAGCGGGTACTAGCGGGAGGGGCTCCTACAATGAGCAGTTCTTC. This translates into CASSLAGTSGRGSYNEQFF.

A single count supports this clonotype. J is TRBJ1-1 and V is TRBV20-1, with no clear D. Trimming removed 8 bases from V and 0 bases from J, with 13 bases in between. The germline V gene has CDR1 DFQATT and CDR2 SNEGSKA (reference sequence). The CDR3 length is 13 residues. The CDR3 loop is CSSNGRVNTEAFF. CDR3 coding DNA: TGCAGTTCCAATGGGCGGGTGAACACTGAAGCTTTCTTT.

The rearrangement uses TRBV15 and TRBJ2-1; D gene ambiguous. Germline V gene sequence: CDR1 LNHNV, CDR2 YYDKDF (reference sequence). The germline V and J ends were trimmed by 4 bases and 6 bases, with 4 bases remaining between them. This CDR3 has 11 amino acids. The CDR3 DNA reads as TGTGCCACCAGCATTGGCAATGAGCAGTTCTTC. Amino acid sequence: CATSIGNEQFF.

This clonotype was detected a few times. The J gene is TRBJ1-2, the V gene TRBV20-1; tentative D call: TRBD1 (5 bases). Germline loops: CDR1 DFQATT, CDR2 SNEGSKA (reference sequence). The CDR3 has 14 amino acids. The germline V and J ends were trimmed by 3 bases and 2 bases, with 13 bases remaining between them. This CDR3 reads CSASMRGGNYGYTF. For the CDR3, the DNA is TGCAGTGCTAGTATGCGGGGGGGGAACTATGGCTACACCTTC.

This rearrangement joins TRBV25-1 to TRBJ2-5, with 8 bases lining up with TRBD2. The germline CDR1 and CDR2 sequences are MGHDK and SYGVNS. This CDR3 contains 15 residues. J was trimmed by 2 bases and V by 2 bases; bases with no gene match: 4. The DNA of the CDR3 is TGTGCCAGCAGTGAAACTATAGCGGGGCAAGAGACCCAGTACTTC. This codes for CASSETIAGQETQYF.

This clonotype occurred a few times. V usage is TRBV7-2 and J usage is TRBJ2-5, with D hard to call. The CDR3 is 14 amino acids. Looked up from germline, CDR1 is SGHTA and CDR2 is FQGNSA. Trimming shortened V by 5 bases and J by 2 bases, and 12 bases separated the two germline ends. DNA for the CDR3: TGTGCCAGCAGCGTGAGACTTTCGCAAGAGACCCAGTACTTC. As protein: CASSVRLSQETQYF.

The chain employs TRBV5-5 and TRBJ2-1; either TRBD1 or TRBD2 may fit D (5 bases each). Germline V gene sequence: CDR1 SGHKS, CDR2 YYEKEE (reference sequence). The CDR3 length is 17 residues. V lost 1 base and J 0 bases, leaving 14 bases between the germline ends. CDR3 sequence: CASSLHGGHTSYNEQFF. In DNA form, the CDR3 reads TGTGCCAGCAGCTTGCATGGGGGTCATACCTCCTACAATGAGCAGTTCTTC.

This clonotype came up a few times. This chain joins TRBV9 and TRBJ2-7, with 9 nucleotides matching TRBD1. Germline CDR1 reads SGDLS; CDR2 reads YYNGEE. The junction had 12 bases not matched to a gene; V was cut back by 3 bases and J by 2 bases. CDR3 length equals 17 residues. CDR3 residues: CASSASSTGGLPYEQYF. The CDR3, as DNA: TGTGCCAGCAGCGCGTCTTCAACAGGGGGCCTCCCCTACGAGCAGTACTTC.

In its sample, this clonotype was seen many times. The chain links TRBV10-3 to TRBJ2-1; no reliable D call. Germline assignment: CDR1 ENHRY and CDR2 SYGVKD. Trimming took 6 bases from V and 5 from J, leaving 20 bases between them. The CDR3 spans 16 residues. Here the CDR3 reads CAISPSTTSTHNEQFF. The CDR3 nucleotides read TGTGCCATCAGCCCAAGCACGACTTCCACACACAATGAGCAGTTCTTC.

This clonotype was picked up a small number of times. The chain combines TRBV6-5 with TRBJ2-2; 13 bases fit TRBD2. Germline CDR1 MNHEY, CDR2 SVGAGI. Trimming took 2 bases from V and 6 from J; bases not matched to a gene: 0. The CDR3 loop spans 15 amino acids. The CDR3 nucleotides read TGTGCCAGCAGTTACGGACTAGCGGGAGCCGGGGAGCTGTTTTTT. This encodes CASSYGLAGAGELFF.

The V call is TRBV20-1, the J call TRBJ2-1, with 9 bases identical to TRBD2. The V gene end was trimmed by 6 bases and the J gene end by 6 bases; junction bases not matched to a gene: 12. CDR3 length: 15 residues. Germline CDR1 reads DFQATT; CDR2 reads SNEGSKA (reference sequence). In DNA form, the CDR3 reads TGCAGTGCGGGCTCTTCAGCGGGGGGAGTCAATGAGCAGTTCTTC. Its protein is CSAGSSAGGVNEQFF.

This chain joins TRBV7-9 and TRBJ1-1; TRBD1 matches 10 bases. From germline, CDR1 is SEHNR and CDR2 FQNEAQ (reference sequence). The V gene end was trimmed by 1 base and the J gene end by 4 bases; junction bases not matched to a gene: 6. This CDR3 has 16 residues. CDR3 sequence reads: CASSLGGRTGGTEAFF. The CDR3 DNA reads TGTGCCAGCAGCTTAGGCGGCCGGACAGGGGGCACTGAAGCTTTCTTT.

The chain carries TRBV4-1 and TRBJ2-7; D is unclear. CDR3 size: 14 residues. Trimming pared 4 bases from V and 3 bases from J, leaving 13 bases between. Per germline, CDR1 MGHRA and CDR2 YSYEKL. Here the CDR3 reads CASSPIYPRYEQYF. The CDR3 DNA follows: TGCGCCAGCAGCCCCATATATCCACGCTACGAGCAGTACTTC.

The V call is TRBV10-3, the J call TRBJ2-3, with TRBD2 as a possible D gene (6 bases). This CDR3 region has 19 residues. The V end was cut by 0 bases, the J end by 0 bases, with 19 bases between. Germline CDR1 and CDR2: ENHRY and SYGVKD. CDR3 residues: CAISESSFWRGTSTDTQYF. For the CDR3, the DNA is TGTGCCATCAGTGAGTCATCGTTTTGGAGGGGCACTAGCACAGATACGCAGTATTTT.

The chain combines TRBV5-6 with TRBJ2-3, with D unclear. The V and J ends lost 4 bases and 0 bases respectively, with 24 bases between them. The CDR3 is 19 amino acids. Germline CDR1 is SGHDT and CDR2 is YYEEEE. The CDR3 sequence is CASSRAQTRLYLSTDTQYF. CDR3 nucleotide sequence: TGTGCCAGCAGCCGCGCCCAGACACGGCTCTATCTGAGCACAGATACGCAGTATTTT.

The sample holds a few counts of this clonotype. This chain links TRBV28 with TRBJ1-2; TRBD1 agrees at 11 bases. The CDR3 has 17 amino acids. J was trimmed by 0 bases and V by 4 bases; bases with no gene match: 7. Germline CDR1 reads MDHEN; CDR2 reads SYDVKM. This CDR3 is CASSSRTGGPTNYGYTF. The CDR3 coding sequence is TGTGCCAGCAGTTCCCGGACAGGGGGCCCAACTAACTATGGCTACACCTTC.

The table lists this clonotype with a few counts. CDR3: CASSQRAASPDTQYF. The CDR3 DNA is TGTGCCAGCAGCCAACGGGCTGCGTCCCCAGATACGCAGTATTTT. This chain connects TRBV4-2 to TRBJ2-3; D gene uncertain. The CDR3 has 15 amino acids. Germline loops: CDR1 LGHNA, CDR2 YNFKEQ. Trimming left V 2 bases short and J 4 bases short, with 13 bases between.

A few counts support this clonotype. V usage is TRBV28 and J usage is TRBJ1-2; D is undetermined. V shed 6 bases and J shed 0 bases, with 11 bases lying between them. CDR3 length: 14 amino acids. The V gene's germline CDR1 is MDHEN and CDR2 SYDVKM. The CDR3 DNA reads TGTGCCAGCAGATCGGGCAGCGCTAACTATGGCTACACCTTC. This codes for CASRSGSANYGYTF.

This chain connects TRBV6-5 to TRBJ1-5, with 10 bases aligning to TRBD1. This CDR3 is 16 amino acids long. Trimming removed 4 bases from V and 2 bases from J; junction bases left unmatched: 5. CDR1 MNHEY and CDR2 SVGAGI come from the germline V gene. CDR3 coding DNA: TGTGCCAGCAGTTCTCGGACAGGGGGGGGCAATCAGCCCCAGCATTTT. It specifies CASSSRTGGGNQPQHF.

The rearrangement joins TRBV5-1 to TRBJ2-1, with TRBD1 identical over 9 bases. V gave up 4 bases and J gave up 6 bases; unmatched junction bases: 14. This CDR3 has 17 amino acids. Germline-derived CDR1 and CDR2 are SGHRS and YFSETQ. The CDR3 DNA is TGCGCCAGCAGCGCCGCCACCGGGACAGGGAAAGGCAATGAGCAGTTCTTC. Protein product: CASSAATGTGKGNEQFF.

This clonotype was seen more than once but under ten times. The J gene is TRBJ1-1, the V gene TRBV10-3; D is undetermined. Germline-derived CDR1 and CDR2 are ENHRY and SYGVKD. The CDR3 is 14 amino acids. Trimming took 2 bases from V and 4 from J, leaving 11 bases between them. CDR3 protein: CAISEGRESTEAFF. The CDR3, as DNA: TGTGCCATCAGTGAGGGACGGGAAAGCACTGAAGCTTTCTTT.

This clonotype was seen more than once but under ten times. This chain uses TRBV4-1 with TRBJ1-1; D might be TRBD1 (6 bases). This CDR3 has 15 amino acids. Per the germline V gene, CDR1 is MGHRA and CDR2 is YSYEKL. Trimming took off 4 bases at V and 5 bases at J, with 17 bases between the two ends. The CDR3 loop is CASSRSIRGETEAFF. Written as DNA, the CDR3 is TGCGCCAGCAGCCGATCAATCAGGGGTGAGACTGAAGCTTTCTTT.

The rearrangement joins TRBV18 to TRBJ1-2; weak D call: TRBD1 (5 bases). V dropped 2 bases and J dropped 4 bases, with 11 bases sitting between them. The CDR3 is made up of 14 amino acids. The germline CDR1 and CDR2 sequences are KGHSH and LQKENI. The CDR3 bases are TGTGCCAGCTCACCATTTCAACAGGCCTATGGCTACACCTTC. Translating it yields CASSPFQQAYGYTF.

This clonotype was recorded a few times. The V and J genes are TRBV6-6 and TRBJ1-5; D unclear. CDR1 and CDR2 (germline): MNHNY, SVGAGI (reference sequence). CDR3 length: 13 amino acids. Trimming removed 7 bases at V and 0 bases at J, with 7 bases between. The CDR3, as DNA: TGTGCCAGCAAAGTTTATAGCAATCAGCCCCAGCATTTT. It yields the protein CASKVYSNQPQHF.

This clonotype was seen at least ten times. The chain employs TRBV27 and TRBJ1-5; D unclear. V was clipped by 3 bases and J by 2 bases, with 14 bases between them. Looked up from germline, CDR1 is MNHEY and CDR2 is SMNVEV (reference sequence). The CDR3 is 16 residues long. The chain's CDR3 is CASSFGRPDGNQPQHF. The CDR3 DNA follows: TGTGCCAGCAGTTTCGGGCGACCCGATGGCAATCAGCCCCAGCATTTT.